This T cell receptor beta chain was identified during a study of blood T cell repertoires in COVID-19. Turning to the study itself: The origin of the acute and convalescent COVID-19 samples was the United States, Italy and Spain. In each case, the material was cDNA or gDNA derived from T cells, B-cell-depleted T cells, or PBMCs.

The V end was cut by 4 bases, the J end by 2 bases, with 8 bases between. Germline assignment: CDR1 SNHLY and CDR2 FYNNEI. This CDR3 is built from 13 residues. Authors' processing steps: Reference gene primer amplification in the assay estimated nucleated cell counts. Generated by immunoSEQ multiplex PCR, the TCRdb table keeps only in-frame clones and is missing some. The DNA gave D and trimming, while V, J and clone size come from that table. The data show about 80,000 clones, over 70% seen once. The sequence was obtained from a man aged 45-60 years with active or convalescent COVID-19. V gene TRBV2 combines with J gene TRBJ2-5; a possible D gene is TRBD2 (5 bases). Material: peripheral blood. CDR3 residues: CASSGTLQETQYF. The CDR3 DNA is TGTGCCAGCAGTGGGACTTTACAAGAGACCCAGTACTTC. The full variable domain, its missing parts supplied by reference TRBV2 and TRBJ2-5, is EPEVTQTPSHQVTQMGQEVILRCVPISNHLYFYWYRQILGQKVEFLVSFYNNEISEKSEIFDDQFSVERPDGSNFTLKIRSTKLEDSAMYFCASSGTLQETQYFGPGTRLLVL.